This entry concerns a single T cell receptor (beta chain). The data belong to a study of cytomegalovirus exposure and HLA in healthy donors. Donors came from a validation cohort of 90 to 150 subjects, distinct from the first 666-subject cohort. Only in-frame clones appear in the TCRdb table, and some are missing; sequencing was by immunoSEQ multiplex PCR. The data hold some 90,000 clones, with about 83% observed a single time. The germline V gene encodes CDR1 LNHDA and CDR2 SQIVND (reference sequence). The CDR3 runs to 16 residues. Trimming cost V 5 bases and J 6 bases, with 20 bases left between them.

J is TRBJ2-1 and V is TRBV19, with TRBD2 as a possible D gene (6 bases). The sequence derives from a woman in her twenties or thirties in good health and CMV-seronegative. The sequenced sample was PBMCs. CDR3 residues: CASSFMGLRLGNEQFF. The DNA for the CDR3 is TGTGCCAGTAGTTTTATGGGACTCAGACTAGGCAATGAGCAGTTCTTC.